The sequence of this TCR beta chain was determined in a study of cytomegalovirus exposure and HLA in healthy donors. Study in general: Earlier results showed some 120 million unique TCR beta sequences derived from approximately 180 million T cells.

A multiplex PCR was run with 60 Vbeta primers and 13 Jbeta primers. The data were produced by immunoSEQ multiplex PCR, yet TCRdb's version contains in-frame clones alone and is incomplete. Recorded for this sample: 180,000 or so clones. Broader study findings: As confirmed in vitro, a few CMV-associated chains were specific for CMV antigens. As a later analysis showed, several of the most significant clusters appeared to be linked to common viral pathogens.

CDR1 is SQVTM, CDR2 ANQGSEA, per germline. The CDR3 runs 12 residues. V lost 6 bases to trimming and J lost 1 base, with 9 bases between them. Turning to this clone: The antigen remains unidentified.

The chain recombines TRBV29-1 with TRBJ1-1; tentatively, D is TRBD1 (5 bases). The specimen was PBMCs. This receptor was obtained from a woman under 30 in good health and CMV-seropositive. The DNA for the CDR3 is TGCAGCGTAAGGGGCCCGAACACTGAAGCTTTCTTT. Translating it yields CSVRGPNTEAFF.